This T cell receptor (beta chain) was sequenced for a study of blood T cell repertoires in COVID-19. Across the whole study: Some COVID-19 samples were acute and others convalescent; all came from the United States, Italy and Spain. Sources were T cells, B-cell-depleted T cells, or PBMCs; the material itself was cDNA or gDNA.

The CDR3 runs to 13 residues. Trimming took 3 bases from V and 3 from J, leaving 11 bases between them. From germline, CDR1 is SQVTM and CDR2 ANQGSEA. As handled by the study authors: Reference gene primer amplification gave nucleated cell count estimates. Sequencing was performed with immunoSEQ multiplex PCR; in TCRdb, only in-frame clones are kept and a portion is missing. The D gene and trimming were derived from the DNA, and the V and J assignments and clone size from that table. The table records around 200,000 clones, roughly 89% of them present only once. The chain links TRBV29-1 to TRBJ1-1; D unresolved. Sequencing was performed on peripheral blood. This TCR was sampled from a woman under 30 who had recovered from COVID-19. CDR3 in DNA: TGCAGCGTTGAGAGGGATGGGGACACTGAAGCTTTCTTT. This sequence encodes CSVERDGDTEAFF.